Listed below are T cell receptor beta chains from one sample, sequenced in a study of blood T cell repertoires in COVID-19. Only in-frame clones appear in the TCRdb table, and some are missing; sequencing was by immunoSEQ multiplex PCR. The sample records 250,000 to 300,000 clones, 88% being singletons. Sequenced material: PBMCs or T cells enriched from blood (not recorded which). Receptors originate from an older woman in a cohort exposed to, infected with or recovered from COVID-19 (not recorded which). Both conserved end residues are part of each CDR3. Fields, in order: clone size, J gene, D gene, V gene, CDR3 protein, CDR3 DNA. A D gene is named only where the DNA matches it firmly. Rows may omit the clone size; those that give it use once, few, many or a size class.

clone size: -
J gene: TRBJ2-1
D gene: -
V gene: TRBV6-6
CDR3 protein: CASSTRLGKQFF
CDR3 DNA: TGTGCCAGCAGCACCAGACTAGGGAAGCAGTTCTTC

clone size: -
J gene: TRBJ1-5
D gene: -
V gene: TRBV13
CDR3 protein: CASSVRQLSNQPQHF
CDR3 DNA: TGTGCCAGCAGCGTCCGACAGCTTAGCAATCAGCCCCAGCATTTT

clone size: -
J gene: TRBJ2-1
D gene: -
V gene: TRBV5-1
CDR3 protein: CASSRGIGQFF
CDR3 DNA: TGCGCCAGCAGTCGAGGGATTGGGCAGTTCTTC

clone size: -
J gene: TRBJ1-2
D gene: -
V gene: TRBV7-9
CDR3 protein: CASSISQGITNYGYTF
CDR3 DNA: TGTGCCAGCAGCATTTCACAGGGTATCACTAACTATGGCTACACCTTC

clone size: -
J gene: TRBJ2-1
D gene: -
V gene: TRBV5-4
CDR3 protein: CASSLYRTGHEQFF
CDR3 DNA: TGTGCCAGCAGCTTGTATCGGACTGGGCATGAGCAGTTCTTC

clone size: once
J gene: TRBJ2-1
D gene: TRBD2
V gene: TRBV10-2
CDR3 protein: CASSYPGLAGKNEQFF
CDR3 DNA: TGCGCCAGCAGTTATCCGGGACTAGCGGGCAAGAATGAGCAGTTCTTC

clone size: -
J gene: TRBJ1-3
D gene: -
V gene: TRBV5-4
CDR3 protein: CASSPDSRNTIYF
CDR3 DNA: TGTGCCAGCAGCCCGGACAGTAGAAACACCATATATTTT

clone size: -
J gene: TRBJ1-5
D gene: -
V gene: TRBV28
CDR3 protein: CASSQSNQPQHF
CDR3 DNA: TGTGCCAGCAGTCAGAGCAATCAGCCCCAGCATTTT

clone size: -
J gene: TRBJ1-4
D gene: -
V gene: TRBV24-1
CDR3 protein: CATSDPSQGMGEKLFF
CDR3 DNA: TGTGCCACCAGTGACCCCTCACAGGGAATGGGTGAAAAACTGTTTTTT

clone size: -
J gene: TRBJ1-6
D gene: -
V gene: TRBV7-2
CDR3 protein: CASSVRGGSYNSPLHF
CDR3 DNA: TGTGCCAGCAGCGTTCGAGGTGGCTCCTATAATTCACCCCTCCACTTT

clone size: -
J gene: TRBJ2-7
D gene: TRBD2
V gene: TRBV6-5
CDR3 protein: CASRGTSGLTYEQYF
CDR3 DNA: TGTGCCAGCAGGGGGACTAGCGGGCTTACCTACGAGCAGTACTTC

clone size: once
J gene: TRBJ2-1
D gene: -
V gene: TRBV7-3
CDR3 protein: CASSLTVRDEQFF
CDR3 DNA: TGTGCCAGCAGCTTAACCGTGCGGGATGAGCAGTTCTTC

clone size: -
J gene: TRBJ2-2
D gene: -
V gene: TRBV5-1
CDR3 protein: CASSLVVLSADTGELFF
CDR3 DNA: TGCGCCAGCAGCTTGGTTGTACTCTCGGCGGACACCGGGGAGCTGTTTTTT

clone size: many
J gene: TRBJ2-5
D gene: -
V gene: TRBV19
CDR3 protein: CASSRVQARETQYF
CDR3 DNA: TGTGCCAGTAGCCGAGTACAGGCTCGCGAGACCCAGTACTTC

clone size: -
J gene: TRBJ1-6
D gene: -
V gene: TRBV7-6
CDR3 protein: CASSLDPGSNQASLHF
CDR3 DNA: TGTGCCAGCAGCTTAGATCCAGGGTCTAACCAGGCCTCCCTCCACTTT

clone size: -
J gene: TRBJ2-7
D gene: -
V gene: TRBV5-1
CDR3 protein: CASSFRGSEQYF
CDR3 DNA: TGCGCCAGCAGCTTCAGAGGGAGCGAGCAGTACTTC